The next 26 T cell receptor beta chains were all read from a single sample in a study of blood T cell repertoires in COVID-19. The assay was immunoSEQ multiplex PCR, and TCRdb's table has in-frame clones only and misses some. The table lists around 130,000 clones, approximately 80% of them singletons. The sample consisted of peripheral blood. Receptor source: a woman aged 55 to 70 with acute or convalescent COVID-19.

The chain combines TRBV6-5 with TRBJ2-5; weak D call: TRBD1 (6 bases). V shed 4 bases and J shed 3 bases, with 12 bases lying between them. This CDR3 is built from 14 residues. Looked up from germline, CDR1 is MNHEY and CDR2 is SVGAGI. The CDR3 nucleotides read TGTGCCAGCAGTTCACCGTGGACAGAAGAGACCCAGTACTTC. Protein product: CASSSPWTEETQYF.

This chain uses TRBV6-5 with TRBJ2-7, with D perhaps matching TRBD2 (5 bases). V lost 6 bases and J lost 6, with 12 bases in between. The germline gives CDR1 MNHEY, CDR2 SVGAGI. The CDR3 covers 12 residues. In DNA, the CDR3 is TGTGCCAGCAGGGACGGGGTTGGCGAGCAGTACGTC. This sequence encodes CASRDGVGEQYV.

The V gene is TRBV5-1, the J gene TRBJ2-1, with 12 bases matching TRBD2. With V trimmed by 1 base and J by 3 bases, 5 bases remained unmatched. Germline CDR1 is SGHRS and CDR2 is YFSETQ. This CDR3 spans 17 amino acids. CDR3 DNA: TGCGCCAGCAGCTTGTTTTCTAGCGGGGGGGTCTACAATGAGCAGTTCTTC. As protein: CASSLFSSGGVYNEQFF.

The rearrangement joins TRBV6-5 to TRBJ1-2; 9 nucleotides agree with TRBD1. Trimming removed 4 bases from V and 4 bases from J; junction bases left unmatched: 10. Germline CDR1 MNHEY, CDR2 SVGAGI. CDR3 size: 16 residues. Here the CDR3 DNA reads TGTGCCAGCAGTTCCCTATTGACAGGGGGAATCTATGGCTACACCTTC. Translation: CASSSLLTGGIYGYTF.

Only one count was recorded for this clone. The chain is built from TRBV28 and TRBJ2-5; 13 bases are a match to TRBD2. Germline lookup yields CDR1 MDHEN and CDR2 SYDVKM. The CDR3 totals 16 residues. V lost 6 bases and J lost 4; bases outside the gene matches: 8. The CDR3: CASSSTSGGSRETQYF. CDR3 bases: TGTGCCAGCAGCTCGACTAGCGGGGGGTCCCGAGAGACCCAGTACTTC.

The V and J genes are TRBV5-1 and TRBJ1-4; no reliable D call. The CDR3 runs to 14 residues. Germline loops: CDR1 SGHRS, CDR2 YFSETQ. Trimming shortened V by 4 bases and J by 1 base, and 8 bases separated the two germline ends. The CDR3 bases are TGCGCCAGCAGCCCCAGGTTAACTAATGAAAAACTGTTTTTT. It yields the protein CASSPRLTNEKLFF.

This clone was counted a single time. The chain joins TRBV18 to TRBJ1-3; 8 bases line up with TRBD1. J lost 4 bases, V lost 6 bases, and 20 bases had no gene match. The germline V gene has CDR1 KGHSH and CDR2 LQKENI. The CDR3 has 19 residues. CDR3 sequence reads: CASSVYDPGTGRRGNTIYF. As DNA, the CDR3 is TGTGCCAGCTCCGTCTATGACCCCGGGACAGGCCGGCGGGGAAACACCATATATTTT.

The chain recombines TRBV3-1 (or the pseudogene TRBV3-2) with TRBJ1-2, with a possible D match to TRBD1 (5 bases). The CDR3 sequence is 16 residues long. The ends were cut back, 4 bases at V and 3 bases at J, with 18 bases in the middle. Germline CDR1 and CDR2: LGHDT and YNNKEL (reference sequence). The CDR3 reads CASSPGGSQGDYGYTF. The CDR3 nucleotides are TGTGCCAGCAGCCCCGGCGGCAGCCAAGGGGACTATGGCTACACCTTC.

This clone was observed a few times. The gene calls are TRBV12-3 or TRBV12-4 and TRBJ1-2; no clear D. The CDR3 consists of 13 residues. Trimming left V 7 bases short and J 4 bases short, with 13 bases between. CDR3 in DNA: TGTGCCAGCACCCCCCAGGAGGGCTATGGCTACACCTTC. Its translation: CASTPQEGYGYTF.

This chain links TRBV19 with TRBJ2-1; weak D call: TRBD2 (6 bases). With 3 bases removed from V and 2 bases from J, the gap between germline ends came to 14 bases. Germline CDR1 is LNHDA and CDR2 is SQIVND (reference sequence). The CDR3 covers 16 residues. CDR3 nucleotides: TGTGCCAGTAGTATGCTTGCGGGGCCTACCTACAATGAGCAGTTCTTC. Translation: CASSMLAGPTYNEQFF. The entire variable domain, with the rest obtained from reference TRBV19 and TRBJ2-1, is as follows: DGGITQSPKYLFRKEGQNVTLSCEQNLNHDAMYWYRQDPGQGLRLIYYSQIVNDFQKGDIAEGYSVSREKKESFPLTVTSAQKNPTAFYLCASSMLAGPTYNEQFFGPGTRLTVL.

The count of this clone is one. The chain uses TRBV27 and TRBJ1-1; D not resolved. Germline CDR1 and CDR2: MNHEY and SMNVEV (reference sequence). The V end lost 5 bases, the J end lost 1 base, and 11 bases lay between the germline ends. CDR3 length: 14 amino acids. The CDR3: CASSTGGSNTEAFF. In DNA, the CDR3 is TGTGCCAGCAGTACCGGCGGATCGAACACTGAAGCTTTCTTT.

The V and J genes are TRBV7-3 and TRBJ1-6; TRBD1 matches at 8 bases. The CDR3 spans 13 residues. The V segment lost 3 bases and the J segment 13 bases; nucleotides outside the gene matches: 5. Germline V gene sequence: CDR1 SGHTA, CDR2 FQGTGA. The CDR3 region is CASSLTGVGPLHF. CDR3 DNA: TGTGCCAGCAGCTTGACAGGGGTGGGTCCCCTCCACTTT. The variable domain in full, completed from reference TRBV7-3 and TRBJ1-6, reads GAGVSQTPSNKVTEKGKYVELRCDPISGHTALYWYRQSLGQGPEFLIYFQGTGAADDSGLPNDRFFAVRPEGSVSTLKIQRTERGDSAVYLCASSLTGVGPLHFGNGTRLTVT.

This clone was seen only a few times. The V call is TRBV27, the J call TRBJ2-1, with D perhaps TRBD1 (7 bases). The CDR3 totals 15 residues. In germline, CDR1 is MNHEY, CDR2 SMNVEV (reference sequence). V lost 6 bases, J lost 7 bases, and 19 bases lay in between. The CDR3 DNA sequence: TGTGCCAGCAGCCCTCAGGGGGGAAGGGTGAATGAGCAGTTCTTC. Its translation is CASSPQGGRVNEQFF.

The gene calls are TRBV28 and TRBJ2-3; the D gene is possibly TRBD2 (5 bases). V was pared by 7 bases and J by 2 bases, with 16 bases between. Germline V gene data show CDR1 as MDHEN and CDR2 as SYDVKM. The CDR3 covers 15 residues. The CDR3 nucleotides are TGTGCCAGCACGACACGACGGGGATTCACAGATACGCAGTATTTT. It translates to CASTTRRGFTDTQYF.

This clone was counted a few times. CDR3 bases: TGTGCCATCAGAGGGCAGGGGGGCGCAGATACGCAGTATTTT. It translates to CAIRGQGGADTQYF. V usage is TRBV10-3 and J usage is TRBJ2-3; possible D gene TRBD1, 7 bases. The V end lost 6 bases, the J end lost 4 bases, and 14 bases lay between the germline ends. The germline CDR1 and CDR2 sequences are ENHRY and SYGVKD. This CDR3 contains 14 residues.

The chain combines TRBV7-3 with TRBJ2-5, with D unresolved. CDR3 length: 13 residues. Trimming left V 4 bases short and J 2 bases short, with 8 bases between. Germline V CDR1 and CDR2: SGHTA, FQGTGA. CDR3 sequence reads: CASSSTPQETQYF. The DNA for the CDR3 is TGTGCCAGCAGCTCGACACCTCAAGAGACCCAGTACTTC.

The V and J genes are TRBV11-2 and TRBJ1-2; weak D call: TRBD1 (5 bases). Between the trimmed V and J ends, which lost 5 bases and 2 bases, there was a span of 15 bases. Germline V gene sequence: CDR1 SGHAT, CDR2 FQNNGV. CDR3 length: 15 amino acids. The CDR3 DNA is TGTGCCAGCAGCACTGGGGCCGACAGCAACTATGGCTACACCTTC. It specifies CASSTGADSNYGYTF.

This rearrangement joins TRBV10-3 to TRBJ2-7, with no clear D. The CDR3 totals 15 residues. Germline V gene lookup returns CDR1 ENHRY and CDR2 SYGVKD. V was trimmed by 4 bases and J by 1 base, leaving 14 bases between them. CDR3 in DNA: TGTGCCATCAGTGGAAGCGAGTTGCCTTCCTACGAGCAGTACTTC. Translated, it gives CAISGSELPSYEQYF.

The rearrangement links TRBV30 to TRBJ2-5; TRBD2 is a possible D gene (6 bases). Trimming removed 8 bases at V and 2 bases at J, with 9 bases between. Germline V CDR1 and CDR2: GTSNPN, SVGIG (reference sequence). The CDR3 is 11 residues long. This chain's CDR3 is CAGGSQETQYF. DNA for the CDR3: TGTGCCGGGGGGAGTCAAGAGACCCAGTACTTC. Complete variable domain (other parts from reference TRBV30 and TRBJ2-5): SQTIHQWPATLVQPVGSPLSLECTVEGTSNPNLYWYRQAAGRGLQLLFYSVGIGQISSEVPQNLSASRPQDRQFILSSKKLLLSDSGFYLCAGGSQETQYFGPGTRLLVL.

This clone was counted once. This chain connects TRBV30 to TRBJ2-3; tentatively, D is TRBD1 (6 bases). This CDR3 spans 13 amino acids. Germline V gene lookup returns CDR1 GTSNPN and CDR2 SVGIG (reference sequence). V dropped 8 bases and J dropped 1 base, with 13 bases sitting between them. The CDR3 nucleotides read TGTGCCAACGACCCAGGGGGCACAGATACGCAGTATTTT. It encodes CANDPGGTDTQYF.

The rearrangement joins TRBV2 to TRBJ1-5; possibly TRBD1 for D (6 bases). Looked up from germline, CDR1 is SNHLY and CDR2 is FYNNEI. V gave up 5 bases and J gave up 4 bases, with 27 bases separating them. The CDR3 is 19 amino acids. The CDR3 nucleotides are TGTGCCAGCAGTTTTCTCCCCTTGGCGGAGCAGGGGAGAAATCAGCCCCAGCATTTT. Its protein is CASSFLPLAEQGRNQPQHF.

The chain recombines TRBV5-1 with TRBJ2-5; unclear D gene. V lost 5 bases to trimming and J lost 0 bases, with 8 bases between them. CDR1 and CDR2 from the germline V gene are SGHRS and YFSETQ. The CDR3 is 13 amino acids. In DNA, the CDR3 is TGCGCCAGCAGGCAACACGACCAAGAGACCCAGTACTTC. Protein sequence: CASRQHDQETQYF.

The chain combines TRBV30 with TRBJ1-2, with D possibly TRBD1 on 5 matching bases. The CDR3 has 11 residues. Germline V lookup: CDR1 GTSNPN, CDR2 SVGIG (reference sequence). V shed 2 bases and J shed 4 bases, with 5 bases lying between them. The CDR3: CAWSRGYGYTF. The CDR3 coding sequence is TGTGCCTGGAGTAGGGGCTATGGCTACACCTTC.

This clone was observed a few times. The rearrangement links TRBV7-9 to TRBJ2-5, with a possible D match to TRBD2 (5 bases). Per the germline V gene, CDR1 is SEHNR and CDR2 is FQNEAQ (reference sequence). Trimming stripped 2 bases from V and 4 bases from J, with 14 bases between. CDR3 length: 15 amino acids. The CDR3 loop is CASSLYGELRETQYF. The CDR3 DNA reads as TGTGCCAGCAGCTTATACGGGGAGTTGCGAGAGACCCAGTACTTC.

The chain uses TRBV28 and TRBJ2-2; 10 nucleotides match TRBD2. After removal of 2 bases from V and 6 bases from J, the junction contained 3 bases not matched to a gene. Looked up from germline, CDR1 is MDHEN and CDR2 is SYDVKM. CDR3 length equals 15 residues. The CDR3 sequence is CASSLPLAGAGELFF. CDR3 in DNA: TGTGCCAGCAGTTTACCGCTAGCGGGGGCCGGGGAGCTGTTTTTT.

This clone has only a few counts. The J gene is TRBJ1-3, the V gene TRBV7-9; 7 positions match TRBD1. In germline, CDR1 is SEHNR, CDR2 FQNEAQ (reference sequence). V lost 1 base and J lost 8; bases outside the gene matches: 8. The CDR3 consists of 15 residues. The CDR3 DNA sequence: TGTGCCAGCAGCTTAGACAGGGGACCGTCGGACACCATATATTTT. Its protein product is CASSLDRGPSDTIYF.